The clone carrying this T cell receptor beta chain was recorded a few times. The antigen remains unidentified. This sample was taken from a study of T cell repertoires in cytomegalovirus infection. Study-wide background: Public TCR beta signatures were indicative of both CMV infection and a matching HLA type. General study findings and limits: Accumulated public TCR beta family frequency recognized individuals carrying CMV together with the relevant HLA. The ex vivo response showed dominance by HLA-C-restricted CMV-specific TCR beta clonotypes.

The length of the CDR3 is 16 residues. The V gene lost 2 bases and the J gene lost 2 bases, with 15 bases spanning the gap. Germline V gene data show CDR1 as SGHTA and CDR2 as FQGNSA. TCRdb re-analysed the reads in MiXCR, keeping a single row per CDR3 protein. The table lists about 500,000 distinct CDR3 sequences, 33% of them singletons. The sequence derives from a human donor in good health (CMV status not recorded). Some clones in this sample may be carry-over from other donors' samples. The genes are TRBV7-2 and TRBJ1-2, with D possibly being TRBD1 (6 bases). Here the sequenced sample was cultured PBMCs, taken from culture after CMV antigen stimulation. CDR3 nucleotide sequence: TGTGCCAGCAGCTTAACTGGTGTAGGGGGAAACTATGGCTACACCTTC. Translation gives CASSLTGVGGNYGYTF.